These T cell receptor beta chains were read from a single sample in a study of shared clonotypes between healthy human individuals. Clones were sequenced by immunoSEQ multiplex PCR, and TCRdb holds only the in-frame ones, with some missing. The sample contains roughly 810,000 clones, just over 95% of which appear only once. Material for sequencing was naive CD8+ T cells sorted from blood. These receptors were taken from a man in his thirties or forties in good health. Each CDR3 is given with its conserved first and last residue. A D gene is named only where the DNA matches it firmly. Clone size is given for some rows only: seen once, a few or many times, or a class if the clone is expanded.

cdr3_nt: TGTGCCAGCAGCGTAGGAGCAAGCTCCTACGAGCAGTACTTC
cdr3_aa: CASSVGASSYEQYF
v_call: TRBV9
j_call: TRBJ2-7
clone_size: .
d_call: .

cdr3_nt: TGTGCCACCAGCAATACAGCGGGAGCCTACAATGAGCAGTTCTTC
cdr3_aa: CATSNTAGAYNEQFF
v_call: TRBV15
j_call: TRBJ2-1
clone_size: .
d_call: TRBD2

cdr3_nt: TGTGCCAGCAGCTTAGCGGGGGCGCGGGTCAATGAGCAGTTCTTC
cdr3_aa: CASSLAGARVNEQFF
v_call: TRBV7-8
j_call: TRBJ2-1
clone_size: .
d_call: .

cdr3_nt: TGTGCCAGCAGGAAATGGCTCGAGGGGGGCTACGAGCAGTACTTC
cdr3_aa: CASRKWLEGGYEQYF
v_call: TRBV13
j_call: TRBJ2-7
clone_size: .
d_call: .

cdr3_nt: TGTGCCAGCTCACCACGCAGGACAGCCCTTGAGCGCACCGGGGAGCTGTTTTTT
cdr3_aa: CASSPRRTALERTGELFF
v_call: TRBV18
j_call: TRBJ2-2
clone_size: once
d_call: .

cdr3_nt: TGTGCCAGCACCTCGAGAAGGGACAGCTCAACGTCCTACAATGAGCAGTTCTTC
cdr3_aa: CASTSRRDSSTSYNEQFF
v_call: TRBV27
j_call: TRBJ2-1
clone_size: .
d_call: TRBD1

cdr3_nt: TGTGCCAGCAGCTTAGCGGGACAGGGTAGCACAGATACGCAGTATTTT
cdr3_aa: CASSLAGQGSTDTQYF
v_call: TRBV7-6
j_call: TRBJ2-3
clone_size: .
d_call: TRBD1

cdr3_nt: TGTGCCAGCAGCAGCACAGGGTTGGGGACAGATACGCAGTATTTT
cdr3_aa: CASSSTGLGTDTQYF
v_call: TRBV28
j_call: TRBJ2-3
clone_size: .
d_call: .

cdr3_nt: TGTGCCAGCAGCCCACCTGCCCCGACAGGGGGCCTCCAAGAGACCCAGTACTTC
cdr3_aa: CASSPPAPTGGLQETQYF
v_call: TRBV7-9
j_call: TRBJ2-5
clone_size: .
d_call: TRBD1

cdr3_nt: TGTGCCAGCAGTTTGGCAGCCACCTACGAGCAGTACTTC
cdr3_aa: CASSLAATYEQYF
v_call: TRBV27
j_call: TRBJ2-7
clone_size: .
d_call: .

cdr3_nt: TGTGCCAGCAGTAGACTAGCCTTAGATACGCAGTATTTT
cdr3_aa: CASSRLALDTQYF
v_call: TRBV7-3
j_call: TRBJ2-3
clone_size: .
d_call: TRBD2

cdr3_nt: TGTGCCAGCAGTGTAGGACAGGGGGGGCTTTCCTACAATGAGCAGTTCTTC
cdr3_aa: CASSVGQGGLSYNEQFF
v_call: TRBV6-1
j_call: TRBJ2-1
clone_size: .
d_call: TRBD1

cdr3_nt: TGTGCCAGCAGCTTAGACCTCACTAGCGGGAGGGCCAATGAGCAGTTCTTC
cdr3_aa: CASSLDLTSGRANEQFF
v_call: TRBV7-9
j_call: TRBJ2-1
clone_size: .
d_call: TRBD2

cdr3_nt: TGCAGCGCACTGACAGGGGGTGTTGAAAAACTGTTTTTT
cdr3_aa: CSALTGGVEKLFF
v_call: TRBV29-1
j_call: TRBJ1-4
clone_size: .
d_call: TRBD1

cdr3_nt: TGTGCCAGCTCACCAGACGGGGGCAACACCGGGGAGCTGTTTTTT
cdr3_aa: CASSPDGGNTGELFF
v_call: TRBV18
j_call: TRBJ2-2
clone_size: .
d_call: .

cdr3_nt: TGTGCCAGCAGCTTAGGTGGGACGGCCTCTGGAAACACCATATATTTT
cdr3_aa: CASSLGGTASGNTIYF
v_call: TRBV7-9
j_call: TRBJ1-3
clone_size: .
d_call: .

cdr3_nt: TGTGCTAGTGGCTGGGGGGGCGTAAATGAGCAGTTCTTC
cdr3_aa: CASGWGGVNEQFF
v_call: TRBV12-5
j_call: TRBJ2-1
clone_size: .
d_call: .

cdr3_nt: TGTGCCAGCAGTTTTCAGCGGGAGCTGCATCTTCCTGAGCAGTTCTTC
cdr3_aa: CASSFQRELHLPEQFF
v_call: TRBV27
j_call: TRBJ2-1
clone_size: .
d_call: TRBD2

cdr3_nt: TGTGCCAGCAGCCGGACTAGCGGGAGGTCCTACGAGCAGTACTTC
cdr3_aa: CASSRTSGRSYEQYF
v_call: TRBV7-9
j_call: TRBJ2-7
clone_size: .
d_call: TRBD2

cdr3_nt: TGTGCCAGCAGCTTAGGAGCGCGCGGGGGGAACACTGAAGCTTTCTTT
cdr3_aa: CASSLGARGGNTEAFF
v_call: TRBV5-8
j_call: TRBJ1-1
clone_size: .
d_call: .

cdr3_nt: TGTGCCAGCCTCAGGACAGGGGTGATCACTGAAGCTTTCTTT
cdr3_aa: CASLRTGVITEAFF
v_call: TRBV27
j_call: TRBJ1-1
clone_size: .
d_call: TRBD1

cdr3_nt: TGCGCCAGCAGTGACAGTCGGCCCAATGAGCAGTTCTTC
cdr3_aa: CASSDSRPNEQFF
v_call: TRBV10-2
j_call: TRBJ2-1
clone_size: .
d_call: .

cdr3_nt: TGTGCGGCGGGACAGGGAACAGATACGCAGTATTTT
cdr3_aa: CAAGQGTDTQYF
v_call: TRBV5-6
j_call: TRBJ2-3
clone_size: .
d_call: TRBD1

cdr3_nt: TGTGCCAGCAGCTCCGGGGCGTCCTCTGGCTACACCTTC
cdr3_aa: CASSSGASSGYTF
v_call: TRBV7-2
j_call: TRBJ1-2
clone_size: .
d_call: .

cdr3_nt: TGTGCCAGCAGCTTCGGGTTGACTAGCGGCCACAATGAGCAGTTCTTC
cdr3_aa: CASSFGLTSGHNEQFF
v_call: TRBV7-9
j_call: TRBJ2-1
clone_size: .
d_call: TRBD2

cdr3_nt: TGTGCCAGCAGCTTACAGGGGGCGCTGAAGTATGGCTACACCTTC
cdr3_aa: CASSLQGALKYGYTF
v_call: TRBV5-4
j_call: TRBJ1-2
clone_size: .
d_call: TRBD1

cdr3_nt: TGTGCCAGCATGGGGAGCGGGCGGGAGCAGTACTTC
cdr3_aa: CASMGSGREQYF
v_call: TRBV27
j_call: TRBJ2-7
clone_size: .
d_call: .

cdr3_nt: TGTGCCAGCAGTGAAGCGACTAGCGTAGCCAATGAGCAGTTCTTC
cdr3_aa: CASSEATSVANEQFF
v_call: TRBV2
j_call: TRBJ2-1
clone_size: .
d_call: TRBD2

cdr3_nt: TGTGCCAGCAGCTTAAGCCCCCTAGCGGGCACCGGGGAGCTGTTTTTT
cdr3_aa: CASSLSPLAGTGELFF
v_call: TRBV7-8
j_call: TRBJ2-2
clone_size: .
d_call: TRBD2

cdr3_nt: TGCGCCAGCAGTGAGGGAATACAACTCTCGGGCGAGCAGTACTTC
cdr3_aa: CASSEGIQLSGEQYF
v_call: TRBV10-2
j_call: TRBJ2-7
clone_size: .
d_call: .

cdr3_nt: TGTGCCAGCAGCTTAGGGACTAGCGGCTCCTACGAGCAGTACTTC
cdr3_aa: CASSLGTSGSYEQYF
v_call: TRBV7-8
j_call: TRBJ2-7
clone_size: .
d_call: TRBD2

cdr3_nt: TGTGCCAGCAGCTTGGGACGGTTCGGGAGGGCCGACAACGAGCAGTACTTC
cdr3_aa: CASSLGRFGRADNEQYF
v_call: TRBV11-2
j_call: TRBJ2-7
clone_size: .
d_call: TRBD2

cdr3_nt: TGTGCCAGTAGGAGGGCCTTAAACACTGAAGCTTTCTTT
cdr3_aa: CASRRALNTEAFF
v_call: TRBV19
j_call: TRBJ1-1
clone_size: .
d_call: .

cdr3_nt: TGTGCCAGCAGCCAAGTGAACACCTACGAGCAGTACTTC
cdr3_aa: CASSQVNTYEQYF
v_call: TRBV14
j_call: TRBJ2-7
clone_size: .
d_call: .

cdr3_nt: TGCAGCGTTGAGGACAGGGTTGTGTTGTCCTATGGCTACACCTTC
cdr3_aa: CSVEDRVVLSYGYTF
v_call: TRBV29-1
j_call: TRBJ1-2
clone_size: .
d_call: TRBD1

cdr3_nt: TGTGCCAGTTTCCGCGCGGACTCCGATAACAATGAGCAGTTCTTC
cdr3_aa: CASFRADSDNNEQFF
v_call: TRBV2
j_call: TRBJ2-1
clone_size: .
d_call: .

cdr3_nt: TGTGCCAGCAGTTACTCGGGCTCGGCAGAAGAGACCCAGTACTTC
cdr3_aa: CASSYSGSAEETQYF
v_call: TRBV6-5
j_call: TRBJ2-5
clone_size: .
d_call: .

cdr3_nt: TGTGCCAGCAGCGGAATAGGGGGGCGAGGCAGGGACTATAGCGGGGCGGGCTACGAGCAGTACTTC
cdr3_aa: CASSGIGGRGRDYSGAGYEQYF
v_call: TRBV9
j_call: TRBJ2-7
clone_size: .
d_call: TRBD2

cdr3_nt: TGTGCCAGCATGAGGACAGAGACCGCGAACACCGGGGAGCTGTTTTTT
cdr3_aa: CASMRTETANTGELFF
v_call: TRBV2
j_call: TRBJ2-2
clone_size: .
d_call: .

cdr3_nt: TGCAGCGTTGAACCCGGGACAGGGCCCAACTATGGCTACACCTTC
cdr3_aa: CSVEPGTGPNYGYTF
v_call: TRBV29-1
j_call: TRBJ1-2
clone_size: .
d_call: TRBD1

cdr3_nt: TGTGCCAGCCTTATCTTGGGAGAGCAGTACTTC
cdr3_aa: CASLILGEQYF
v_call: TRBV2
j_call: TRBJ2-7
clone_size: .
d_call: .

cdr3_nt: TGTGCCAGCAGTGGTGAGGGTAAGAGGCACGAGCAGTACTTC
cdr3_aa: CASSGEGKRHEQYF
v_call: TRBV2
j_call: TRBJ2-7
clone_size: .
d_call: .

cdr3_nt: TGTGCCAGTAGTATAGGACAGGGGGCGAGAGCTTTCTTT
cdr3_aa: CASSIGQGARAFF
v_call: TRBV19
j_call: TRBJ1-1
clone_size: once
d_call: TRBD1

cdr3_nt: TGTGCCAGCACCAAACTATGGGACAGGGCAGCCACTAACTATGGCTACACCTTC
cdr3_aa: CASTKLWDRAATNYGYTF
v_call: TRBV13
j_call: TRBJ1-2
clone_size: .
d_call: TRBD1

cdr3_nt: TGTGCCATCAGTGAAGGGACACTCGGAGCGGCCTACGAGCAGTACTTC
cdr3_aa: CAISEGTLGAAYEQYF
v_call: TRBV10-3
j_call: TRBJ2-7
clone_size: .
d_call: .

cdr3_nt: TGCAGCGCTACCACAGGGGATCCCTCAACTAATGAAAAACTGTTTTTT
cdr3_aa: CSATTGDPSTNEKLFF
v_call: TRBV29-1
j_call: TRBJ1-4
clone_size: .
d_call: TRBD1

cdr3_nt: TGCAGCGTCCAGGGACGGGCCGGGGAGCTGTTTTTT
cdr3_aa: CSVQGRAGELFF
v_call: TRBV29-1
j_call: TRBJ2-2
clone_size: .
d_call: .

cdr3_nt: TGTGCCAGCAGCTTAGTACCCGAGCAGTACTTC
cdr3_aa: CASSLVPEQYF
v_call: TRBV11-2
j_call: TRBJ2-7
clone_size: .
d_call: .

cdr3_nt: TGTGCCAGCACGATTCCATACAATGAGCAGTTCTTC
cdr3_aa: CASTIPYNEQFF
v_call: TRBV6-1
j_call: TRBJ2-1
clone_size: .
d_call: .

cdr3_nt: TGTGCCAGCAGCTTAGGTGGACTAGCGGGAGATACGCAGTATTTT
cdr3_aa: CASSLGGLAGDTQYF
v_call: TRBV7-9
j_call: TRBJ2-3
clone_size: .
d_call: TRBD2

cdr3_nt: TGCGCCAGCAGCCAAGGGACAGGGTTTGAGAATGAGCAGTTCTTC
cdr3_aa: CASSQGTGFENEQFF
v_call: TRBV4-3
j_call: TRBJ2-1
clone_size: .
d_call: TRBD1

cdr3_nt: TGTGCTAGTGGTTTGTACCAGGGCGGAAGCACAGATACGCAGTATTTT
cdr3_aa: CASGLYQGGSTDTQYF
v_call: TRBV12-5
j_call: TRBJ2-3
clone_size: .
d_call: .

cdr3_nt: TGTGCCAGTAGAGGGTTGAGCTCCTACGAGCAGTACTTC
cdr3_aa: CASRGLSSYEQYF
v_call: TRBV19
j_call: TRBJ2-7
clone_size: .
d_call: .

cdr3_nt: TGCAGCGCCAGCCAAGGGACAGGGGATGGCTACACCTTC
cdr3_aa: CSASQGTGDGYTF
v_call: TRBV29-1
j_call: TRBJ1-2
clone_size: .
d_call: TRBD1